The 2 T cell receptor beta chains listed next were all sequenced from one sample in a study of beta chain features in type 1 diabetes. Broader study findings: Patients with Type 1 diabetes showed moderately but significantly shorter TCRB CDR3s in all four CD4+ subsets.

Antigen specificity for these receptors is unknown. Reverse transcription of all isolated RNA meant that expressed TCRB transcripts were sequenced. Assay: immunoSEQ multiplex PCR; the TCRdb copy retains only in-frame clones and omits some. The table lists more than 300,000 clones, over 9.5% of them singletons, with roughly 0.0097% in the top ten. The source material was naive CD4+ T cells from blood. Every receptor here comes from a woman under 30 with type 1 diabetes.

The CDR3 nucleotides read TGTGCCAGCAGCCTGGACAGGGGCCTCTCCTACGAGCAGTACTTC. This sequence encodes CASSLDRGLSYEQYF. The V call is TRBV6-6, the J call TRBJ2-7; 9 nucleotides agree with TRBD1. CDR3 length: 15 residues. The germline gives CDR1 MNHNY, CDR2 SVGAGI (reference sequence). Germline trimming cut 6 bases from V and 0 bases from J; bases unmatched to any gene: 6.

The rearrangement uses TRBV7-2 and TRBJ2-2; D is ambiguous. Germline assignment: CDR1 SGHTA and CDR2 FQGNSA. The CDR3 is 13 amino acids. Trimming left V 5 bases short and J 6 bases short, with 10 bases between. The CDR3 protein is CASSSISSGELFF. The CDR3 DNA reads as TGTGCCAGCAGCAGCATTAGCTCCGGGGAGCTGTTTTTT.